Listed below are T cell receptor beta chains from one sample, sequenced in a study of regulatory T cells in long-lasting Graves disease. TCRdb re-called the multiplex PCR reads with MiXCR, one entry per CDR3 protein. This sample has some 470,000 distinct CDR3 sequences; approximately 21% occur once, and the top ten carry around 7%. Sequencing was performed on peripheral blood mononuclear cells (PBMCs), taken when the disease was refractory, from a patient treated with antithyroid drugs. These receptor sequences come from a female donor with Graves disease. The CDR3 runs from the conserved cysteine through the conserved F or W. A D gene is named only where the DNA matches it firmly. Clone size is given for some rows only: seen once, a few or many times, or a class if the clone is expanded.

v_gene: TRBV19; abundance: many; d_gene: NA; j_gene: TRBJ2-5; CDR3aa: CASSIRGPEETQYF; CDR3nt: TGTGCCAGTAGTATCCGGGGACCTGAAGAGACCCAGTACTTC
v_gene: TRBV20-1; abundance: NA; d_gene: NA; j_gene: TRBJ1-6; CDR3aa: CSARYGLWGNNSPLHF; CDR3nt: TGCAGTGCTAGATATGGGTTATGGGGGAATAATTCACCCCTCCACTTT
v_gene: TRBV3-1; abundance: few; d_gene: TRBD1; j_gene: TRBJ1-2; CDR3aa: CASSQGQGPHFYTF; CDR3nt: TGTGCCAGCAGCCAGGGACAGGGCCCGCATTTCTACACCTTC
v_gene: TRBV12-3/TRBV12-4; abundance: many; d_gene: TRBD1; j_gene: TRBJ2-7; CDR3aa: CASSFGWDSAEQYF; CDR3nt: TGTGCCAGCAGTTTTGGGTGGGACAGCGCCGAGCAGTACTTC
v_gene: TRBV3-1; abundance: few; d_gene: NA; j_gene: TRBJ1-1; CDR3aa: CASSQRGGRLAGTEAFF; CDR3nt: TGTGCCAGCAGCCAAAGGGGTGGCAGACTTGCAGGGACTGAAGCTTTCTTT
v_gene: TRBV28; abundance: few; d_gene: TRBD1; j_gene: TRBJ2-1; CDR3aa: CASSSTGVRDNEQFF; CDR3nt: TGTGCCAGCAGTAGTACAGGGGTTCGGGACAATGAGCAGTTCTTC
v_gene: TRBV20-1; abundance: NA; d_gene: NA; j_gene: TRBJ2-6; CDR3aa: CSARDGGSGANVLTF; CDR3nt: TGCAGTGCTAGAGATGGCGGGTCTGGGGCCAACGTCCTGACTTTC
v_gene: TRBV18; abundance: few; d_gene: NA; j_gene: TRBJ1-1; CDR3aa: CASSPEVGTMNTEAFF; CDR3nt: TGTGCCAGCTCACCGGAGGTGGGCACCATGAACACTGAAGCTTTCTTT
v_gene: TRBV7-2; abundance: few; d_gene: NA; j_gene: TRBJ2-7; CDR3aa: CASSSGAGYGQYF; CDR3nt: TGTGCCAGCAGCTCTGGAGCGGGCTACGGGCAGTACTTC
v_gene: TRBV27; abundance: NA; d_gene: NA; j_gene: TRBJ2-2; CDR3aa: CASSPELGNTGELFF; CDR3nt: TGTGCCAGCAGTCCAGAATTGGGAAACACCGGGGAGCTGTTTTTT
v_gene: TRBV7-2; abundance: many; d_gene: NA; j_gene: TRBJ2-7; CDR3aa: CASSLRWQVGYEQYF; CDR3nt: TGTGCCAGCAGCTTAAGGTGGCAGGTAGGCTACGAGCAGTACTTC
v_gene: TRBV24-1; abundance: NA; d_gene: NA; j_gene: TRBJ2-3; CDR3aa: CATMRPESQAQYF; CDR3nt: TGTGCCACCATGCGGCCAGAGAGTCAGGCGCAGTATTTT
v_gene: TRBV19; abundance: once; d_gene: NA; j_gene: TRBJ1-1; CDR3aa: CASSGTVLVTEAFF; CDR3nt: TGTGCCAGTAGTGGGACCGTTCTCGTCACTGAAGCTTTCTTT
v_gene: TRBV5-1; abundance: few; d_gene: NA; j_gene: TRBJ2-7; CDR3aa: CASSFGRVEEQYF; CDR3nt: TGCGCCAGCAGCTTCGGTAGGGTTGAAGAGCAGTACTTC
v_gene: TRBV10-3; abundance: NA; d_gene: NA; j_gene: TRBJ2-2; CDR3aa: CAISEPGPSTGELFF; CDR3nt: TGTGCCATCAGTGAGCCAGGGCCGAGCACCGGGGAGCTGTTTTTT
v_gene: TRBV5-1; abundance: few; d_gene: NA; j_gene: TRBJ2-5; CDR3aa: CASSFGVGTQETQYF; CDR3nt: TGCGCCAGCAGCTTCGGAGTTGGGACTCAAGAGACCCAGTACTTC
v_gene: TRBV20-1; abundance: NA; d_gene: NA; j_gene: TRBJ2-7; CDR3aa: CSARDRSAGAPSYEQYF; CDR3nt: TGCAGTGCTAGAGATCGTTCGGCGGGGGCCCCCTCCTACGAGCAGTACTTC
v_gene: TRBV7-2; abundance: many; d_gene: NA; j_gene: TRBJ2-7; CDR3aa: CASSLSSSESYEQYF; CDR3nt: TGTGCCAGCAGCTTATCTTCCAGCGAATCCTACGAGCAGTACTTC
v_gene: TRBV29-1; abundance: few; d_gene: TRBD2; j_gene: TRBJ2-7; CDR3aa: CSVTGRGSGYEQYF; CDR3nt: TGCAGCGTAACGGGACGCGGGAGCGGGTACGAGCAGTACTTC
v_gene: TRBV29-1; abundance: many; d_gene: NA; j_gene: TRBJ1-1; CDR3aa: CSVEEGTEAFF; CDR3nt: TGCAGCGTGGAAGAGGGGACTGAAGCTTTCTTT
v_gene: TRBV30; abundance: many; d_gene: NA; j_gene: TRBJ2-5; CDR3aa: CAWSVVRYQETQYF; CDR3nt: TGTGCCTGGAGTGTCGTCAGATACCAAGAGACCCAGTACTTC
v_gene: TRBV10-3; abundance: many; d_gene: TRBD2; j_gene: TRBJ2-7; CDR3aa: CAISGVLGTSGGAVPSYEQYF; CDR3nt: TGTGCCATCAGTGGGGTTTTGGGGACTAGCGGGGGCGCAGTGCCCTCCTACGAGCAGTACTTC
v_gene: TRBV5-1; abundance: NA; d_gene: NA; j_gene: TRBJ1-2; CDR3aa: CASSLLQMSDGYTF; CDR3nt: TGCGCCAGCAGCTTATTACAGATGTCGGATGGCTACACCTTC
v_gene: TRBV6-1; abundance: NA; d_gene: NA; j_gene: TRBJ2-1; CDR3aa: CASSNDRRNEQFF; CDR3nt: TGTGCCAGCAGTAATGACAGAAGAAATGAGCAGTTCTTC
v_gene: TRBV3-1; abundance: NA; d_gene: NA; j_gene: TRBJ1-1; CDR3aa: CASSQDRVRNTEAFF; CDR3nt: TGTGCCAGCAGCCAAGACAGGGTTAGGAACACTGAAGCTTTCTTT
v_gene: TRBV12-5; abundance: many; d_gene: NA; j_gene: TRBJ2-5; CDR3aa: CASGLPEATGAIRETQYF; CDR3nt: TGTGCTAGTGGTTTGCCAGAAGCGACAGGCGCTATAAGAGAGACCCAGTACTTC
v_gene: TRBV27; abundance: many; d_gene: NA; j_gene: TRBJ2-7; CDR3aa: CASTDLATYEQYF; CDR3nt: TGTGCCAGCACCGATCTAGCGACCTACGAGCAGTACTTC
v_gene: TRBV27; abundance: NA; d_gene: TRBD2; j_gene: TRBJ2-2; CDR3aa: CASSLIGEGNTGELFF; CDR3nt: TGTGCCAGCAGTTTAATAGGGGAGGGCAACACCGGGGAGCTGTTTTTT
v_gene: TRBV5-6; abundance: few; d_gene: NA; j_gene: TRBJ2-7; CDR3aa: CASSPPAGQEQYF; CDR3nt: TGTGCCAGCAGTCCGCCGGCGGGTCAGGAGCAGTACTTC
v_gene: TRBV11-2; abundance: few; d_gene: NA; j_gene: TRBJ1-5; CDR3aa: CASSLDSYNQPQHF; CDR3nt: TGTGCCAGCAGCCTGGACAGCTACAATCAGCCCCAGCATTTT
v_gene: TRBV5-1; abundance: few; d_gene: NA; j_gene: TRBJ1-5; CDR3aa: CASSLGLSSNQPQHF; CDR3nt: TGCGCCAGCAGCTTGGGACTGAGTAGCAATCAGCCCCAGCATTTT
v_gene: TRBV6-1; abundance: many; d_gene: NA; j_gene: TRBJ1-4; CDR3aa: CASSDSRGRNEKLFF; CDR3nt: TGTGCCAGCAGTGATTCCAGGGGCCGGAATGAAAAACTGTTTTTT
v_gene: TRBV28; abundance: many; d_gene: NA; j_gene: TRBJ1-2; CDR3aa: CASLNRGLTHGYTF; CDR3nt: TGTGCCAGTCTCAACCGGGGCCTTACCCATGGCTACACCTTC
v_gene: TRBV6-2/TRBV6-3; abundance: many; d_gene: TRBD1; j_gene: TRBJ2-7; CDR3aa: CASSYSRDRGFDEQYF; CDR3nt: TGTGCCAGCAGTTACTCAAGGGACAGGGGTTTCGACGAGCAGTACTTC
v_gene: TRBV19; abundance: few; d_gene: NA; j_gene: TRBJ1-1; CDR3aa: CASRSPGVSSEAFF; CDR3nt: TGTGCCAGTAGATCCCCAGGCGTCTCATCTGAAGCTTTCTTT
v_gene: TRBV19; abundance: few; d_gene: NA; j_gene: TRBJ1-1; CDR3aa: CASMAGEAFF; CDR3nt: TGTGCCAGTATGGCAGGGGAAGCTTTCTTT
v_gene: TRBV27; abundance: once; d_gene: TRBD2; j_gene: TRBJ2-7; CDR3aa: CASSPREGSGEQYF; CDR3nt: TGTGCCAGCAGCCCACGGGAGGGTTCGGGCGAGCAGTACTTC
v_gene: TRBV6-2/TRBV6-3; abundance: few; d_gene: NA; j_gene: TRBJ1-3; CDR3aa: CASSYSMLGGGNTIYF; CDR3nt: TGTGCCAGCAGTTACTCGATGTTGGGCGGCGGAAACACCATATATTTT
v_gene: TRBV9; abundance: NA; d_gene: NA; j_gene: TRBJ1-1; CDR3aa: CASSIPGHVNTEAFF; CDR3nt: TGTGCCAGCAGCATCCCGGGACACGTGAACACTGAAGCTTTCTTT
v_gene: TRBV27; abundance: many; d_gene: NA; j_gene: TRBJ1-2; CDR3aa: CASSLSPRGNYGYTF; CDR3nt: TGTGCCAGCAGTTTATCCCCTAGGGGAAACTATGGCTACACCTTC
v_gene: TRBV7-2; abundance: NA; d_gene: NA; j_gene: TRBJ1-2; CDR3aa: CASSSHVGNYGYTF; CDR3nt: TGTGCCAGCAGCTCGCATGTAGGGAACTATGGCTACACCTTC
v_gene: TRBV24-1; abundance: many; d_gene: TRBD1; j_gene: TRBJ2-7; CDR3aa: CATRDRSSYEQYF; CDR3nt: TGTGCCACCCGGGACAGGAGCTCCTACGAGCAGTACTTC
v_gene: TRBV7-9; abundance: few; d_gene: TRBD1; j_gene: TRBJ1-5; CDR3aa: CASSLGGDRVPEAQHF; CDR3nt: TGTGCCAGCAGCTTAGGAGGCGACAGGGTTCCTGAGGCCCAGCATTTT
v_gene: TRBV7-9; abundance: many; d_gene: NA; j_gene: TRBJ1-6; CDR3aa: CASSLEASPLHF; CDR3nt: TGTGCCAGCAGCTTAGAAGCATCACCCCTCCACTTT
v_gene: TRBV28; abundance: few; d_gene: TRBD1; j_gene: TRBJ2-2; CDR3aa: CASSSPGQGADTGELFF; CDR3nt: TGTGCCAGCAGTTCCCCGGGACAGGGGGCGGACACCGGGGAGCTGTTTTTT
v_gene: TRBV28; abundance: many; d_gene: TRBD1; j_gene: TRBJ1-2; CDR3aa: CASSEQGARGYTF; CDR3nt: TGTGCCAGCAGTGAACAGGGGGCACGCGGCTACACCTTC
v_gene: TRBV10-3; abundance: few; d_gene: NA; j_gene: TRBJ1-5; CDR3aa: CAISERIPGDNQPQHF; CDR3nt: TGTGCCATCAGTGAGCGGATTCCGGGGGACAATCAGCCCCAGCATTTT
v_gene: TRBV7-2; abundance: NA; d_gene: TRBD1; j_gene: TRBJ2-2; CDR3aa: CASSPTRDRGFTGELFF; CDR3nt: TGTGCCAGCAGCCCGACCCGGGACAGGGGGTTCACCGGGGAGCTGTTTTTT
v_gene: TRBV6-1; abundance: many; d_gene: TRBD1; j_gene: TRBJ1-2; CDR3aa: CASSRDRGGYTF; CDR3nt: TGTGCCAGCTCCCGGGACAGGGGTGGCTACACCTTC
v_gene: TRBV12-3/TRBV12-4; abundance: many; d_gene: NA; j_gene: TRBJ2-5; CDR3aa: CASSTTGVSDQETQYF; CDR3nt: TGTGCCAGCAGTACTACGGGAGTATCAGACCAGGAGACCCAGTACTTC
v_gene: TRBV7-2; abundance: NA; d_gene: TRBD1; j_gene: TRBJ1-2; CDR3aa: CASSSTGQTYGCTF; CDR3nt: TGTGCCAGCAGCTCCACGGGACAGACCTATGGCTGCACCTTC
v_gene: TRBV6-5; abundance: NA; d_gene: NA; j_gene: TRBJ1-2; CDR3aa: CASSSSTNYGYTF; CDR3nt: TGTGCCAGCAGTTCTTCCACTAACTATGGCTACACCTTC
v_gene: TRBV12-3/TRBV12-4; abundance: NA; d_gene: NA; j_gene: TRBJ2-7; CDR3aa: CASSPGVNPTEQYF; CDR3nt: TGTGCCAGCAGCCCCGGCGTGAACCCTACCGAGCAGTACTTC
v_gene: TRBV12-3/TRBV12-4; abundance: NA; d_gene: NA; j_gene: TRBJ1-1; CDR3aa: CASSFWRGRGAFF; CDR3nt: TGTGCCAGCAGTTTCTGGAGAGGCAGGGGCGCTTTCTTT
v_gene: TRBV28; abundance: many; d_gene: NA; j_gene: TRBJ2-2; CDR3aa: CASRPPVYTGELFF; CDR3nt: TGTGCCAGCAGGCCCCCAGTCTACACCGGGGAGCTGTTTTTT
v_gene: TRBV7-9; abundance: NA; d_gene: NA; j_gene: TRBJ1-6; CDR3aa: CASSLETGDNSPLHF; CDR3nt: TGTGCCAGCAGCTTAGAGACAGGCGATAATTCACCCCTCCACTTT
v_gene: TRBV5-6; abundance: NA; d_gene: TRBD1; j_gene: TRBJ1-1; CDR3aa: CASSPQGASGFF; CDR3nt: TGTGCCAGCAGCCCTCAGGGGGCCAGCGGTTTCTTT